One and the same sample provided the 10 T cell receptor beta chains below, sequenced in a study of blood T cells in healthy people across ages. It was with a sample-barcoded 5' primer and a J-beta primer mix that a second PCR of roughly 7 to 12 cycles was run. TCRdb fed the 5' RACE reads into MiXCR, producing one record per CDR3 protein. The sample consists of approximately 800,000 distinct CDR3 sequences, about 55% of them appearing once. Sample: blood. The receptors come from a man aged 80 or over in good health.

The chain joins TRBV7-8 to TRBJ1-2; D gene unclear. This CDR3 contains 17 residues. CDR1 SGHVS and CDR2 FQNEAQ come from the germline V gene. The V gene lost 5 bases and the J gene lost 3 bases, with 22 bases spanning the gap. As DNA, the CDR3 is TGTGCCAGCAGCGGGAGGGTCCCGGGAGAGAATTACTATGGCTACACCTTC. Amino acids: CASSGRVPGENYYGYTF.

The chain combines TRBV7-2 with TRBJ2-3; TRBD1 matches 10 bases. J was trimmed by 6 bases and V by 5 bases; bases with no gene match: 8. The CDR3 spans 15 residues. Germline assignment: CDR1 SGHTA and CDR2 FQGNSA. The chain's CDR3 is CASSPPGQGYDTQYF. The DNA of the CDR3 is TGTGCCAGCAGCCCCCCGGGACAGGGGTACGATACGCAGTATTTT.

The V call is TRBV11-2, the J call TRBJ2-1; D is unresolved. Germline CDR1 is SGHAT and CDR2 is FQNNGV. The V end lost 6 bases, the J end lost 2 bases, and 11 bases lay between the germline ends. The CDR3 totals 14 residues. The CDR3 coding sequence is TGTGCCAGCAGTTTGGCTCTCGCCTACAATGAGCAGTTCTTC. Translated, it gives CASSLALAYNEQFF.

This clonotype was counted a few times. This sequence joins TRBV20-1 and TRBJ2-7; D uncertain. This CDR3 spans 11 amino acids. Trimming shortened V by 5 bases and J by 7 bases, and 12 bases separated the two germline ends. Germline V CDR1 and CDR2: DFQATT, SNEGSKA (reference sequence). Written as DNA, the CDR3 is TGCAGTGCTTTAGGTAACAATGAGCAGTACTTC. Amino acids: CSALGNNEQYF.

The chain joins TRBV20-1 to TRBJ2-5, with 7 bases that match TRBD2. This CDR3 region has 15 residues. Germline CDR1 reads DFQATT; CDR2 reads SNEGSKA (reference sequence). Trimming cost V 4 bases and J 5 bases; bases outside gene matches: 13. This CDR3 is CSAIISAGVGETQYF. The CDR3, as DNA: TGCAGTGCTATCATAAGTGCGGGAGTAGGGGAGACCCAGTACTTC.

Regarding this clonotype: One end of the junction fails to match germline, which may point to a read error. The chain links TRBV24-1 to TRBJ2-7; D may be TRBD1 or TRBD2 (7 bases each). The CDR3 has 15 residues. Germline V lookup: CDR1 KGHDR, CDR2 SFDVKD. CDR3 in DNA: TGTGCCACCAGTGATTTACAGGGGACTATGGACGAGCAGTACTTT. It specifies CATSDLQGTMDEQYF.

This clonotype was found a few times. This sequence joins TRBV7-8 and TRBJ2-7, with unresolved D. Trimming cost V 5 bases and J 5 bases, with 10 bases left between them. There are 12 residues in the CDR3. Germline lookup yields CDR1 SGHVS and CDR2 FQNEAQ. Here the CDR3 DNA reads TGTGCCAGCAGCCTGACACCCCACGAGCAGTACTTC. It encodes CASSLTPHEQYF.

This clonotype was observed a few times. This rearrangement joins TRBV21-1 to TRBJ1-2; whether TRBD1, the table's D call, matches the DNA was not checked. TRBV21-1 is labeled a pseudogene. The CDR3 sequence is 15 residues long. For the CDR3, the DNA is TGTGCCAGCAGCTTCGCGGGACAGGGAAGCTATGGCTACACCTTC. This gives the protein CASSFAGQGSYGYTF.

This clonotype was counted a single time. The V call is TRBV2, the J call TRBJ2-1; a possible D gene is TRBD2 (5 bases). Germline lookup yields CDR1 SNHLY and CDR2 FYNNEI. The CDR3 runs 16 residues. Trimming stripped 10 bases from V and 4 bases from J, with 23 bases between. The CDR3 coding sequence is TGTGCCATCCCAGGCCCGTTAGCGAGGGCATACAATGAGCAGTTCTTC. It is translated as CAIPGPLARAYNEQFF.

The chain is built from TRBV2 and TRBJ2-3, with 8 positions matching TRBD2. V lost 6 bases, J lost 4 bases, and 12 bases stayed unmatched. This CDR3 spans 16 amino acids. Germline values: CDR1 SNHLY, CDR2 FYNNEI. The CDR3 DNA reads TGTGCCAGCAGGGAGACCTCGGGAGGGCCCGCAGATACGCAGTATTTT. It translates to CASRETSGGPADTQYF.